These 20 T cell receptor beta chains were all obtained from the same sample, sequenced in a study of T-cell reconstitution after alpha-beta-depleted transplantation in children. Unique molecular identifiers were used to barcode this TCRbeta library. One entry per CDR3 protein, called by TCRdb with MiXCR from the PCR reads. Seen here are 600,000 to 800,000 distinct CDR3 sequences, about 12% observed once, and the top ten hold 0.79%. The source material was PBMCs, sampled before TCRalphabeta/CD19-depleted stem cell transplant. These receptors all come from a girl aged 2-9 years with congenital amegakaryocytic thrombocytopenia, due to receive a stem cell transplant.

The table lists this clonotype with many counts. The rearrangement links TRBV3-1 to TRBJ2-1; 10 positions match TRBD1. CDR1 LGHDT and CDR2 YNNKEL come from the germline V gene (reference sequence). This CDR3 spans 16 amino acids. With V trimmed by 3 bases and J by 6 bases, 8 bases remained unmatched. CDR3 protein: CASSHWRDRGFNEQFF. The CDR3 nucleotides are TGTGCCAGCAGCCATTGGCGGGACAGGGGTTTCAATGAGCAGTTCTTC.

The chain uses TRBV20-1 and TRBJ2-3; 10 bases are shared with TRBD1. The CDR3 has 20 amino acids. Germline CDR1 and CDR2: DFQATT and SNEGSKA (reference sequence). With 5 bases clipped from V and 0 bases from J, the junction kept 20 bases outside the gene matches. CDR3 region: CSAETHRDRGKLLSTDTQYF. CDR3 sequence (DNA): TGCAGTGCTGAGACCCACCGGGACAGGGGAAAGCTCTTGAGCACAGATACGCAGTATTTT.

The rearrangement uses TRBV28 and TRBJ2-7; no clear D gene. In germline, CDR1 is MDHEN, CDR2 SYDVKM. Trimming pared 5 bases from V and 4 bases from J, leaving 12 bases between. The CDR3 sequence is 13 residues long. DNA for the CDR3: TGTGCCAGCAGTCTCCCCTCATATTACGAGCAGTACTTC. Protein product: CASSLPSYYEQYF.

This clonotype was counted at least ten times. V gene TRBV20-1 combines with J gene TRBJ2-5; the match to TRBD2 covers 13 bases. The CDR3 covers 18 residues. CDR1 is DFQATT, CDR2 SNEGSKA, per germline (reference sequence). The ends lost 6 bases at V and 2 bases at J; junction bases unmatched: 15. The CDR3 is CSATKLQGGLAGQETQYF. DNA for the CDR3: TGCAGTGCCACGAAATTACAAGGGGGACTAGCGGGACAAGAGACCCAGTACTTC.

The rearrangement uses TRBV11-2 and TRBJ2-3; 8 nucleotides line up with TRBD2. The CDR3 has 19 amino acids. J was trimmed by 7 bases and V by 2 bases; bases with no gene match: 20. From germline, CDR1 is SGHAT and CDR2 FQNNGV. The CDR3 loop is CASSLKGPGLAGGLNTQYF. The CDR3 DNA is TGTGCCAGCAGCTTAAAGGGGCCAGGGCTAGCGGGTGGGTTGAATACGCAGTATTTT. Combining the CDR3 with reference TRBV11-2 and TRBJ2-3 gives the whole variable domain EAGVAQSPRYKIIEKRQSVAFWCNPISGHATLYWYQQILGQGPKLLIQFQNNGVVDDSQLPKDRFSAERLKGVDSTLKIQPAKLEDSAVYLCASSLKGPGLAGGLNTQYFGPGTRLTVL.

At least ten counts were recorded for this clonotype. The chain joins TRBV10-3 to TRBJ2-5; 8 bases map to TRBD2. V trimming: 3 bases; J trimming: 5 bases; junction bases outside the gene matches: 8. CDR1 and CDR2 from the germline V gene are ENHRY and SYGVKD. This CDR3 spans 15 amino acids. The CDR3 DNA sequence: TGTGCCATCAGTGATCCAGCGGGAGAGAAGGAGACCCAGTACTTC. It is translated as CAISDPAGEKETQYF.

At least ten counts were recorded for this clonotype. The chain joins TRBV5-6 to TRBJ2-3; no firm D call. Germline V CDR1 and CDR2: SGHDT, YYEEEE. This CDR3 comprises 11 residues. With 2 bases removed from V and 7 bases from J, the gap between germline ends came to 5 bases. CDR3 loop: CASSFGNTQYF. CDR3 bases: TGTGCCAGCAGCTTCGGAAATACGCAGTATTTT.

This clonotype appeared many times. J is TRBJ2-7 and V is TRBV7-9; the match to TRBD2 covers 8 bases. The CDR3 contains 14 residues. Germline-derived CDR1 and CDR2 are SEHNR and FQNEAQ (reference sequence). J gave up 2 bases and V 5 bases, and 5 bases lay outside the gene matches. The CDR3 reads CASSLPGGPYEQYF. DNA of the CDR3: TGTGCCAGCAGCCTCCCGGGAGGGCCCTACGAGCAGTACTTC. Full variable domain (missing parts from reference TRBV7-9 and TRBJ2-7): DTGVSQNPRHKITKRGQNVTFRCDPISEHNRLYWYRQTLGQGPEFLTYFQNEAQLEKSRLLSDRFSAERPKGSFSTLEIQRTEQGDSAMYLCASSLPGGPYEQYFGPGTRLTVT.

This clonotype was counted ten times or more. The J gene is TRBJ2-5, the V gene TRBV20-1, with D hard to call. The germline V gene encodes CDR1 DFQATT and CDR2 SNEGSKA (reference sequence). The CDR3 is 14 residues long. The V gene lost 0 bases and the J gene lost 3 bases, with 11 bases spanning the gap. This CDR3 reads CSARDGSQKETQYF. CDR3 coding DNA: TGCAGTGCTAGAGATGGGTCCCAGAAAGAGACCCAGTACTTC.

This clonotype was counted ten times or more. This chain links TRBV27 with TRBJ2-5; D remains ambiguous. Deletions cut 6 bases from V and 7 bases from J, with 12 bases between. This CDR3 region has 12 residues. The V gene's germline CDR1 is MNHEY and CDR2 SMNVEV (reference sequence). The CDR3: CASSLGGATQYF. Written as DNA, the CDR3 is TGTGCCAGCAGCTTGGGTGGAGCGACCCAGTACTTC.

The V call is TRBV12-3 or TRBV12-4, the J call TRBJ2-7; 9 bases line up with TRBD2. The CDR3 is 14 residues long. The trim removed 6 bases at V and 6 bases at J, leaving 9 bases unmatched. CDR3 sequence (DNA): TGTGCCAGCAGGGAAATTAGCGGGAGCGCCGAGCAGTACTTC. It codes for CASREISGSAEQYF.

V usage is TRBV5-6 and J usage is TRBJ2-7, with D maybe TRBD1 (5 bases). The V end lost 5 bases, the J end lost 6 bases, and 12 bases lay between the germline ends. The CDR3 is made up of 12 amino acids. Germline lookup yields CDR1 SGHDT and CDR2 YYEEEE. The CDR3 bases are TGTGCCAGCAGTGGGGCTCAAGCCGAGCAGTACTTC. It codes for CASSGAQAEQYF.

In its sample, this clonotype was seen a few times. The V call is TRBV12-3 or TRBV12-4, the J call TRBJ2-1, with 14 bases fitting TRBD2. The CDR3 is 21 residues long. V was clipped by 4 bases and J by 4 bases; unmatched bases: 18. CDR3 sequence reads: CASSSHRRGLAGAQPYNEQFF. DNA of the CDR3: TGTGCCAGCAGTTCGCATCGACGGGGACTAGCGGGAGCCCAGCCTTACAATGAGCAGTTCTTC.

Many counts were recorded for this clonotype. V is TRBV7-9 and J is TRBJ2-5; TRBD2 matches at 11 bases. The CDR3 covers 14 residues. The junction had 2 bases not matched to a gene; V was cut back by 4 bases and J by 4 bases. Germline CDR1 is SEHNR and CDR2 is FQNEAQ (reference sequence). The chain's CDR3 is CASSSGLAGETQYF. CDR3 DNA: TGTGCCAGCAGCTCAGGACTAGCGGGAGAGACCCAGTACTTC.

This clonotype was detected a few times. CDR3 region: CSAVAGAGDEQFF. In DNA, the CDR3 is TGCAGTGCGGTAGCGGGAGCAGGCGATGAGCAGTTCTTC. The V call is TRBV20-1, the J call TRBJ2-1; 9 nucleotides agree with TRBD2. The germline gives CDR1 DFQATT, CDR2 SNEGSKA (reference sequence). The CDR3 consists of 13 residues. Germline trimming cut 6 bases from V and 8 bases from J; bases unmatched to any gene: 8.

This clonotype was counted only a few times. The CDR3 DNA reads as TGTGCCAGCAGCCCTGACACCGCTATTTTTCAAGAGACCCAGTACTTC. Translated: CASSPDTAIFQETQYF. The V gene is TRBV7-8, the J gene TRBJ2-5; no firm D call. The V end was cut by 5 bases, the J end by 2 bases, with 18 bases between. The germline CDR1 and CDR2 sequences are SGHVS and FQNEAQ. The CDR3 consists of 16 residues.

This chain uses TRBV29-1 with TRBJ2-2; D is uncertain. The CDR3 spans 14 residues. V shed 0 bases and J shed 0 bases, with 5 bases lying between them. The germline V gene encodes CDR1 SQVTM and CDR2 ANQGSEA. The DNA of the CDR3 is TGCAGCGTTGAAGATTGGCCGAACACCGGGGAGCTGTTTTTT. Its protein is CSVEDWPNTGELFF.

This clonotype was seen ten or more times. The CDR3 sequence: CASSLITALQYTDTQYF. The CDR3 region has the DNA TGTGCCAGCAGCTTGATAACGGCCCTGCAATACACAGATACGCAGTATTTT. V usage is TRBV5-6 and J usage is TRBJ2-3; D is unclear. Germline CDR1 and CDR2: SGHDT and YYEEEE. Trimming left V 1 base short and J 2 bases short, with 17 bases between. The CDR3 is made up of 17 amino acids.

This clonotype was seen many times. The chain employs TRBV5-1 and TRBJ2-7; D possibly uses TRBD1 or TRBD2 (5 bases each). The length of the CDR3 is 14 residues. V was trimmed by 2 bases and J by 2 bases, leaving 11 bases between them. CDR1 is SGHRS, CDR2 YFSETQ, per germline. The CDR3 protein is CASSLLGTAYEQYF. The CDR3 region has the DNA TGCGCCAGCAGCTTACTCGGGACGGCCTACGAGCAGTACTTC.

This clonotype was picked up many times. The rearrangement uses TRBV6-5 and TRBJ1-4; no firm D call. V was clipped by 4 bases and J by 7 bases, with 19 bases between them. Per the germline V gene, CDR1 is MNHEY and CDR2 is SVGAGI. There are 16 residues in the CDR3. CDR3: CASSSTSGSITEKLFF. As DNA, the CDR3 is TGTGCCAGCAGTTCAACTTCCGGGTCAATAACTGAAAAACTGTTTTTT.